Following are 20 T cell receptor beta chains from one sample sequenced in a study of cytomegalovirus exposure and HLA in healthy donors. With 60 Vbeta and 13 Jbeta primers, the PCR was carried out. The method was immunoSEQ multiplex PCR; TCRdb's version includes in-frame clones alone and lacks a portion of them. The sample has 50,000 to 55,000 clones, around 52% seen once. The sample taken for sequencing was PBMCs. The receptors were gathered from a human donor in good health.

This clone was detected a few times. The chain has TRBV4-1 and TRBJ2-7, with D possibly being TRBD1 (5 bases). In germline, CDR1 is MGHRA, CDR2 YSYEKL. Trimming stripped 1 base from V and 6 bases from J, with 22 bases between. The CDR3 runs to 17 residues. CDR3 coding DNA: TGCGCCAGCAGCCAAGTTCCCCGAGGACGCATCCAGGGCGAGCAGTACTTC. Protein: CASSQVPRGRIQGEQYF.

To note about this clone: One end of the junction fails to match germline, which may point to a read error. This CDR3 is also generated by other DNA sequences in the sample. The rearrangement joins TRBV19 to TRBJ1-2; D ambiguous. The CDR3 consists of 13 residues. Germline-derived CDR1 and CDR2 are LNHDA and SQIVND (reference sequence). For the CDR3, the DNA is TGTGCCAGTAGCATAGACGGGAACTATGGCTACACCTTC. Translated: CASSIDGNYGYTF.

This chain links TRBV7-2 with TRBJ2-2; 13 nucleotides align to TRBD2. The CDR3 is made up of 18 amino acids. The V segment lost 3 bases and the J segment 5 bases; nucleotides outside the gene matches: 9. Germline lookup yields CDR1 SGHTA and CDR2 FQGNSA. The CDR3 sequence: CASSFLTSGGAPTGELFF. The CDR3 DNA sequence: TGTGCCAGCAGCTTTTTAACTAGCGGGGGGGCCCCGACCGGGGAGCTGTTTTTT.

V is TRBV6-4 and J is TRBJ1-2; 8 bases fit TRBD1. CDR1 is MRHNA, CDR2 SNTAGT, per germline. This CDR3 region has 13 residues. The trim removed 2 bases at V and 5 bases at J, leaving 1 base unmatched. CDR3 sequence (DNA): TGTGCCAGCAGTGACAACAGGGGGTATGGCTACACCTTC. Translation gives CASSDNRGYGYTF.

The V gene is TRBV29-1, the J gene TRBJ2-7; tentatively, D is TRBD1 (6 bases). Germline CDR1 and CDR2: SQVTM and ANQGSEA. V was shortened by 1 base and J by 4 bases, with 20 bases between the two germline ends. The CDR3 runs 16 residues. The CDR3: CSVEGPSGAGEYEQYF. DNA for the CDR3: TGCAGCGTTGAAGGACCAAGCGGCGCAGGGGAGTACGAGCAGTACTTC.

The chain joins TRBV6-5 to TRBJ1-5, with a possible D match to TRBD1 (6 bases). V was trimmed by 6 bases and J by 4 bases, leaving 10 bases between them. This CDR3 has 13 amino acids. Germline V gene data show CDR1 as MNHEY and CDR2 as SVGAGI. The CDR3 DNA reads as TGTGCCAGCAGCTTTGGACAGAATCAGCCCCAGCATTTT. This sequence encodes CASSFGQNQPQHF.

The rearrangement links TRBV9 to TRBJ2-7, with 9 bases identical to TRBD1. Germline CDR1 is SGDLS and CDR2 is YYNGEE. Trimming removed 3 bases from V and 1 base from J; junction bases left unmatched: 5. This CDR3 is 15 amino acids long. CDR3 sequence (DNA): TGTGCCAGCAGCGCCGGGACAGGGTCATCCTACGAGCAGTACTTC. Protein sequence: CASSAGTGSSYEQYF.

In DNA, the CDR3 is TGTGCCAGCAGCCCCCCGGGACAGGTAATACATGAGCAGTTCTTC. The encoded protein is CASSPPGQVIHEQFF. The rearrangement uses TRBV14 and TRBJ2-1, with 8 bases aligning to TRBD1. Germline CDR1 and CDR2: SGHDN and FVKESK. The CDR3 totals 15 residues. With 4 bases clipped from V and 8 bases from J, the junction kept 10 bases outside the gene matches.

This clone has a handful of counts. The chain has TRBV6-5 and TRBJ2-4; TRBD1 agrees at 8 bases. The junction had 3 bases not matched to a gene; V was cut back by 6 bases and J by 2 bases. The germline V gene encodes CDR1 MNHEY and CDR2 SVGAGI. This CDR3 is built from 14 residues. The CDR3 here is CASRSGGSKNIQYF. CDR3 nucleotides: TGTGCCAGCAGGTCAGGGGGCTCCAAAAACATTCAGTACTTC.

The chain recombines TRBV6-5 with TRBJ2-3; a weak D match, TRBD1 (6 bases). This CDR3 contains 15 residues. Germline-derived CDR1 and CDR2 are MNHEY and SVGAGI. V was clipped by 6 bases and J by 8 bases, with 21 bases between them. Here the CDR3 DNA reads TGTGCCAGCAGGATGGAATACACAGGGCCGAGTACGCAGTATTTT. It encodes CASRMEYTGPSTQYF.

The V call is TRBV30, the J call TRBJ1-4, with a weak D call TRBD1 (5 bases). Germline V gene data show CDR1 as GTSNPN and CDR2 as SVGIG (reference sequence). Trimming left V 2 bases short and J 5 bases short, with 24 bases between. This CDR3 contains 18 residues. CDR3 residues: CAWSTSGLQVLGNEKLFF. The CDR3 region has the DNA TGTGCCTGGAGTACTTCTGGGCTACAGGTTCTTGGGAATGAAAAACTGTTTTTT.

This clone was picked up a small number of times. The chain employs TRBV2 and TRBJ1-5; 9 nucleotides match TRBD1. The CDR3 consists of 15 residues. The J segment lost 6 bases and the V segment lost 10 bases, leaving 13 bases of the junction unmatched. Germline V gene sequence: CDR1 SNHLY, CDR2 FYNNEI. CDR3 nucleotide sequence: TGTGCCACAAGTCGAGAACAGGGGGCCATTCAGCCCCAGCATTTT. Protein: CATSREQGAIQPQHF.

The V gene is TRBV6-1, the J gene TRBJ2-7, with 8 bases lining up with TRBD1. Trimming removed 8 bases from V and 4 bases from J; junction bases left unmatched: 13. Germline V gene lookup returns CDR1 MNHNS and CDR2 SASEGT. The CDR3 extends over 15 amino acids. Here the CDR3 reads CASGGLSGQGYEQYF. The CDR3 nucleotides read TGTGCCAGCGGCGGCCTCTCAGGACAGGGTTACGAGCAGTACTTC.

The V call is TRBV6-5, the J call TRBJ1-2; 7 bases agree with TRBD1. The CDR3 has 14 residues. Germline-derived CDR1 and CDR2 are MNHEY and SVGAGI. V lost 3 bases and J lost 4; bases outside the gene matches: 5. The CDR3 loop reads CASSYRQGRYGYTF. The CDR3, as DNA: TGTGCCAGCAGTTATAGACAGGGACGCTATGGCTACACCTTC.

This chain joins TRBV29-1 and TRBJ2-5, with D maybe TRBD2 (5 bases). CDR3 length: 12 amino acids. Trimming left V 4 bases short and J 5 bases short, with 11 bases between. The germline V gene encodes CDR1 SQVTM and CDR2 ANQGSEA. The CDR3, as DNA: TGCAGCGTTGGGTGGCGGGCGGAGACCCAGTACTTC. This codes for CSVGWRAETQYF.

The DNA for the CDR3 is TGTGCCAGCAGTGAGCTCTCCTGGACAGGGAGTGGCTACACCTTC. It translates to CASSELSWTGSGYTF. V gene TRBV2 combines with J gene TRBJ1-2, with 8 bases fitting TRBD1. The CDR3 has 15 amino acids. CDR1 and CDR2 (germline): SNHLY, FYNNEI. V trimming: 3 bases; J trimming: 7 bases; junction bases outside the gene matches: 10.

The chain couples TRBV19 to TRBJ1-1; D gene unclear. The CDR3 length is 11 residues. V gave up 7 bases and J gave up 6 bases, with 9 bases separating them. The germline V gene encodes CDR1 LNHDA and CDR2 SQIVND (reference sequence). The DNA for the CDR3 is TGTGCCAGTAATCTCGGGGCTGAAGCTTTCTTT. Its protein product is CASNLGAEAFF.

V and J are TRBV27 and TRBJ2-5; 7 bases align to TRBD1. The J call is uncertain, as TRBJ2-7 better fits the DNA end. Germline V gene lookup returns CDR1 MNHEY and CDR2 SMNVEV (reference sequence). CDR3 length equals 15 residues. In nucleotides, the CDR3 is TGTGCCAGCAGTTTGACAGGGTCCTCTGGGAGCGAGCAGTACTTC. Translated, it gives CASSLTGSSGSEQYF.

CDR3 nucleotide sequence: TGTGCCAGCAGCGTAGTAGAGCGGGGGGCCCCAGATACGCAGTATTTT. Residues: CASSVVERGAPDTQYF. The chain recombines TRBV9 with TRBJ2-3; 9 bases agree with TRBD2. CDR1 and CDR2 (germline): SGDLS, YYNGEE. V was pared by 0 bases and J by 4 bases, with 6 bases of the junction left unmatched. The CDR3 runs 16 residues.

The table lists this clone with a few counts. The chain combines TRBV5-1 with TRBJ1-1, with D perhaps TRBD1 (5 bases). V was pared by 0 bases and J by 4 bases, with 10 bases between. This CDR3 has 14 amino acids. The germline CDR1 and CDR2 sequences are SGHRS and YFSETQ. In DNA, the CDR3 is TGCGCCAGCAGCTTGGTTTCCGGGGGCACTGAAGCTTTCTTT. It specifies CASSLVSGGTEAFF.